Listed below are T cell receptor beta chains from one sample, sequenced in a study. TCRdb re-called the 5' RACE reads through MiXCR, storing one row per CDR3 protein. The sample yields approximately 6,000 distinct CDR3 sequences, roughly three fifths seen once. What was sequenced was naive CD4+ T cells sorted from blood. The receptors were sampled from a female donor with breast cancer. CDR3s include the opening cysteine and the closing phenylalanine or tryptophan. A D gene is named only where the DNA matches it firmly.

cdr3_length | j_call | v_call | d_call | cdr3_aa
14 | TRBJ1-2 | TRBV20-1 | NA | CSARDRVGRYGHTF
14 | TRBJ1-6 | TRBV20-1 | TRBD1 | CSATLQGEDSPLHF
11 | TRBJ2-5 | TRBV7-6 | NA | CASSTWETQYF
15 | TRBJ2-7 | TRBV11-2 | TRBD1 | CASSLVPGGNGVQYF
13 | TRBJ2-2 | TRBV29-1 | NA | CSAVSLATGELFF
14 | TRBJ2-3 | TRBV29-1 | NA | CSVEGPGSTDTQYF
14 | TRBJ2-7 | TRBV7-8 | TRBD1 | CASSLVTGGAEQYF
14 | TRBJ2-1 | TRBV2 | TRBD1 | CASSATGGFYEQFF
16 | TRBJ2-1 | TRBV20-1 | TRBD2 | CSAQSPAGVFYNEQFF
17 | TRBJ2-3 | TRBV28 | TRBD2 | CASSSGGALGLTDTQYF
18 | TRBJ2-7 | TRBV11-2 | TRBD2 | CASSLVSRRAGGLVEQYF
15 | TRBJ1-6 | TRBV9 | NA | CASSVTYDLGSPLHF
17 | TRBJ2-3 | TRBV12-3/TRBV12-4 | TRBD2 | CASSLPTSGSFSDTQYF
13 | TRBJ1-6 | TRBV25-1 | NA | CASSNYGNSPLHF
15 | TRBJ2-1 | TRBV14 | TRBD2 | CASSHRSGRVPEQFF
13 | TRBJ2-5 | TRBV28 | NA | CASSFLNVPGQYF
14 | TRBJ2-3 | TRBV11-2 | NA | CASSLLERRDTQYF
14 | TRBJ2-3 | TRBV6-2/TRBV6-3 | NA | CASSTLGNADTQYF
15 | TRBJ1-2 | TRBV2 | NA | CASRSRGDSNYGYTF
15 | TRBJ2-3 | TRBV20-1 | TRBD1 | CSELPGQGLTDTQYF
18 | TRBJ2-1 | TRBV4-1 | NA | CASSLRERGGTAVNEQFF
18 | TRBJ1-5 | TRBV6-6 | NA | CASSIEGFGAGLNQPQHF
14 | TRBJ2-7 | TRBV5-1 | TRBD1 | CASSLTTGGYEQYF
14 | TRBJ2-5 | TRBV6-6 | NA | CASSYVVDQETQYF
14 | TRBJ2-1 | TRBV20-1 | NA | CSASYLTGYNEQFF
14 | TRBJ2-7 | TRBV7-9 | TRBD2 | CASSLVAGTYEQYF
12 | TRBJ2-5 | TRBV7-2 | NA | CASSLGLETQYF
13 | TRBJ1-2 | TRBV5-1 | NA | CASRGDGDYGYTF
11 | TRBJ2-5 | TRBV5-1 | NA | CASSLSETQYF
13 | TRBJ1-2 | TRBV27 | NA | CASSLSRTAGYTF
14 | TRBJ1-1 | TRBV12-5 | NA | CASGLGSLSTEAFF
13 | TRBJ1-2 | TRBV29-1 | NA | CSVVDTQTYGYTF
10 | TRBJ1-2 | TRBV29-1 | NA | CSVETGGYTF
15 | TRBJ2-1 | TRBV15 | TRBD1 | CATSHLVQGATGQFF
12 | TRBJ1-2 | TRBV6-5 | NA | CASRVGTYGYTF
14 | TRBJ2-7 | TRBV5-1 | TRBD1 | CASTPGQGSYEQYF
16 | TRBJ2-3 | TRBV7-2 | TRBD2 | CASSLEPSGGADTQYF
14 | TRBJ2-5 | TRBV7-6 | NA | CASSYIPGAETQYF
15 | TRBJ2-7 | TRBV19 | TRBD2 | CASSMTLAGIYEQYF
16 | TRBJ1-5 | TRBV30 | NA | CAWRENWGGGDQPQHF
14 | TRBJ2-3 | TRBV6-5 | TRBD2 | CASRVGSGADTQYF
15 | TRBJ2-1 | TRBV20-1 | TRBD2 | CSAITSGRAYNEQFF
14 | TRBJ1-5 | TRBV20-1 | NA | CSASRGRINQPQHF
15 | TRBJ2-1 | TRBV20-1 | TRBD2 | CSASSGSVSYNEQFF
14 | TRBJ2-3 | TRBV5-1 | NA | CASSLIQTADTQYF
16 | TRBJ2-1 | TRBV6-2/TRBV6-3 | TRBD2 | CASRPQLAGGPDLWFF
12 | TRBJ1-1 | TRBV10-2 | NA | CSSSRAITEAFF
12 | TRBJ1-1 | TRBV20-1 | NA | CSASVGNTEAFF
12 | TRBJ2-7 | TRBV10-2 | TRBD1 | CASRQGLYEQYF
13 | TRBJ1-2 | TRBV20-1 | NA | CSARDRAVDGYTF
16 | TRBJ1-6 | TRBV7-8 | NA | CASSLGGRVEESPLHF
14 | TRBJ1-5 | TRBV20-1 | TRBD1 | CSAQDRVRGQPQHF
16 | TRBJ2-1 | TRBV4-3 | TRBD1 | CASSQGFGQGIYEQFF
16 | TRBJ2-7 | TRBV20-1 | TRBD1 | CSARDSPGTGGFEQYF
13 | TRBJ2-1 | TRBV20-1 | TRBD2 | CSARRLREAEQFF
16 | TRBJ2-1 | TRBV5-1 | TRBD1 | CASSPNRDSSYNEQFF
16 | TRBJ2-1 | TRBV20-1 | TRBD2 | CSAIRTSGSVNNEQFF
12 | TRBJ2-1 | TRBV29-1 | NA | CSVGDQESWQFF
17 | TRBJ1-1 | TRBV11-2 | NA | CASSSPQGRTMNTEAFF
14 | TRBJ2-7 | TRBV7-9 | NA | CASSFEGVVYEQYF